The TCR beta chain under discussion was sequenced for a study of blood T cell repertoires in COVID-19. At the level of the study: Before being deemed recovered, Cohort 3 donors had two negative PCRs, clearance, or symptom resolution. T cells, B-cell-depleted T cells, or PBMCs supplied cDNA or gDNA.

All enrollees were about 18 to 89 years old and from about two dozen US areas. The CDR3 is made up of 15 amino acids. Germline-derived CDR1 and CDR2 are MNHEY and SMNVEV (reference sequence). Losses at the gene ends were 4 bases for V and 7 bases for J; bases not matched to a gene: 13. Sequencing used immunoSEQ multiplex PCR; TCRdb keeps in-frame clones, though not all of them. The sample has 330,000 or so clones, around 87% seen once. This clone appeared a single time. The sequence derives from a man aged 35-49 years in a cohort exposed to, infected with or recovered from COVID-19 (not recorded which). What was sequenced was PBMCs or T cells enriched from blood (not recorded which). This chain links TRBV27 with TRBJ2-7; 7 nucleotides line up with TRBD2. The CDR3 coding sequence is TGTGCCAGCAGTTCCGGTTGGGCTAGCGGCCTAGAGCAGTACTTC. Amino acid sequence: CASSSGWASGLEQYF.